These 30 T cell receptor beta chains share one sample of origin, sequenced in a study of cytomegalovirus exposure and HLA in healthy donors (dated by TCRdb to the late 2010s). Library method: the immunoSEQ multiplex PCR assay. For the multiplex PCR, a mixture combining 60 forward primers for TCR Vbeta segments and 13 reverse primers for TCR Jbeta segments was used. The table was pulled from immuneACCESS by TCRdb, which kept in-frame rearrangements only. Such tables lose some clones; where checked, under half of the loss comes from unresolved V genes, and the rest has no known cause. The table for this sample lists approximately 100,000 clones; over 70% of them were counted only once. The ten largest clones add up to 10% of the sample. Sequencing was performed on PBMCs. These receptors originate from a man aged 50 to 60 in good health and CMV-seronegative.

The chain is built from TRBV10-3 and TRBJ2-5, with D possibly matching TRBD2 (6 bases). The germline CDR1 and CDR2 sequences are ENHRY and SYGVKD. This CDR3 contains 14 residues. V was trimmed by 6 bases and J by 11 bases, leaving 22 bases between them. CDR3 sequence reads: CAIRPAGPSGEQYF. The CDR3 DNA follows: TGTGCCATCAGGCCCGCTGGCCCCTCGGGGGAGCAGTACTTC.

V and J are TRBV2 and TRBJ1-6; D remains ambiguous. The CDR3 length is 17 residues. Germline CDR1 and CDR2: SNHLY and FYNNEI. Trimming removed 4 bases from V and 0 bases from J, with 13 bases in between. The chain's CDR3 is CASSGAEGGSYNSPLHF. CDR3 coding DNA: TGTGCCAGCAGTGGGGCGGAGGGTGGCTCCTATAATTCACCCCTCCACTTT.

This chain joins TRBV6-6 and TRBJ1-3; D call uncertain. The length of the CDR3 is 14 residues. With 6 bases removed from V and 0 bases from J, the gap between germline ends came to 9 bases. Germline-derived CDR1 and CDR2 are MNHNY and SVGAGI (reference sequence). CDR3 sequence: CASRQDTSGNTIYF. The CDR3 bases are TGTGCCAGCAGACAAGACACCTCTGGAAACACCATATATTTT.

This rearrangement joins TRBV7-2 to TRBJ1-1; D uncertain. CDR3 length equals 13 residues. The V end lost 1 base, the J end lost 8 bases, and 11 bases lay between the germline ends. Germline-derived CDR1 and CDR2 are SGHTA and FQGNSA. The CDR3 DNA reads TGTGCCAGCAGCTTAGTACCGGGTCGAGAAGCTTTCTTT. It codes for CASSLVPGREAFF.

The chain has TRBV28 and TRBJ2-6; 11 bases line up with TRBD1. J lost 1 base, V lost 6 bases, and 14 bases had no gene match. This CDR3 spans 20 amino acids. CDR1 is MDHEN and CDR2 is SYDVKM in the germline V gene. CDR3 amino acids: CASSYPGQGEHRSGANVLTF. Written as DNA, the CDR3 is TGTGCCAGCAGCTATCCGGGACAGGGGGAACATAGGTCTGGGGCCAACGTCCTGACTTTC.

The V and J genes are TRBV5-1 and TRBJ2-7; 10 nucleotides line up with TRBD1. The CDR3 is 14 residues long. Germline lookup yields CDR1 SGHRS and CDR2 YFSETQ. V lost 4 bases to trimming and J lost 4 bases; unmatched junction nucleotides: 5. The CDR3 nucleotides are TGCGCCAGCAGCCTGGGACAGGGGTCGTACGAGCAGTACTTC. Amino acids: CASSLGQGSYEQYF.

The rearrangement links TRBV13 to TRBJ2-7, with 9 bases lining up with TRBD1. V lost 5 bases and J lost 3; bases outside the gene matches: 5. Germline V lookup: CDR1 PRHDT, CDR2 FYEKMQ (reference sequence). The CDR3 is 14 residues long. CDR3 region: CASSPRDRVYEQYF. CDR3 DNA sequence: TGTGCCAGCAGCCCCCGGGACAGGGTCTACGAGCAGTACTTC.

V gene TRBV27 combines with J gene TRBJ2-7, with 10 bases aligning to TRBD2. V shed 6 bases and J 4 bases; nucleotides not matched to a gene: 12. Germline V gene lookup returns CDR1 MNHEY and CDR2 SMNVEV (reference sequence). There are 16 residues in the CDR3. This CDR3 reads CASSDLAAGGEYEQYF. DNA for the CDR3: TGTGCCAGCAGCGATTTGGCAGCGGGAGGGGAATACGAGCAGTACTTC.

The CDR3 DNA follows: TGTGCCTGGAGTGTAGGCCCCCCGAGGGGCTACACCTTC. It is translated as CAWSVGPPRGYTF. The chain couples TRBV30 to TRBJ1-2; D ambiguous. This CDR3 has 13 residues. The V gene lost 0 bases and the J gene lost 8 bases, with 13 bases spanning the gap. The germline gives CDR1 GTSNPN, CDR2 SVGIG (reference sequence).

In DNA, the CDR3 is TGTGCCAGCAGCCGAGATAGAAGGGAGGAAGCTTTCTTT. This encodes CASSRDRREEAFF. The V gene is TRBV5-4, the J gene TRBJ1-1, with no clear D. This CDR3 has 13 amino acids. Germline loops: CDR1 SGHNT, CDR2 YYREEE (reference sequence). Trimming removed 4 bases at V and 8 bases at J, with 15 bases between.

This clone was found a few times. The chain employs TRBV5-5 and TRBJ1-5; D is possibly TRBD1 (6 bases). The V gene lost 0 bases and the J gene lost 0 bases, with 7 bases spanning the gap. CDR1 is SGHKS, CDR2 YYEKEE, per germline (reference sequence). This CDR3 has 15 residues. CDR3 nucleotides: TGTGCCAGCAGCTTGGGGACAGATAGCAATCAGCCCCAGCATTTT. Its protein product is CASSLGTDSNQPQHF.

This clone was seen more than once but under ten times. CDR3 bases: TGCGCCAGCAGCTCGGGGGTAGATGGGGCCAACGTCCTGACTTTC. Amino acid sequence: CASSSGVDGANVLTF. The chain employs TRBV5-1 and TRBJ2-6, with a possible D match to TRBD2 (6 bases). V was pared by 3 bases and J by 3 bases, with 10 bases between. The CDR3 consists of 15 residues. Germline V gene sequence: CDR1 SGHRS, CDR2 YFSETQ. Variable domain in full (rest from reference TRBV5-1 and TRBJ2-6): KAGVTQTPRYLIKTRGQQVTLSCSPISGHRSVSWYQQTPGQGLQFLFEYFSETQRNKGNFPGRFSGRQFSNSRSEMNVSTLELGDSALYLCASSSGVDGANVLTFGAGSRLTVL.

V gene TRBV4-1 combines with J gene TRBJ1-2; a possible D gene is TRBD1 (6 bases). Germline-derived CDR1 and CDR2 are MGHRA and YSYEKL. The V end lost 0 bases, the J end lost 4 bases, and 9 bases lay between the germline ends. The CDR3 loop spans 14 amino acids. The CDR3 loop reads CASSQEAGAYGYTF. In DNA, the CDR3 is TGCGCCAGCAGCCAAGAAGCAGGGGCCTATGGCTACACCTTC.

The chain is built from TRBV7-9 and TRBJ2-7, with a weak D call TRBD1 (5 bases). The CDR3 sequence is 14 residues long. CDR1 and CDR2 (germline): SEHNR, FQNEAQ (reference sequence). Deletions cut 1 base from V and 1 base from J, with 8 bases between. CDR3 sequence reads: CASSLEGVSYEQYF. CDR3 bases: TGTGCCAGCAGCTTAGAAGGGGTTTCCTACGAGCAGTACTTC. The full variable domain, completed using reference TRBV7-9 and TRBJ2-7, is DTGVSQNPRHKITKRGQNVTFRCDPISEHNRLYWYRQTLGQGPEFLTYFQNEAQLEKSRLLSDRFSAERPKGSFSTLEIQRTEQGDSAMYLCASSLEGVSYEQYFGPGTRLTVT.

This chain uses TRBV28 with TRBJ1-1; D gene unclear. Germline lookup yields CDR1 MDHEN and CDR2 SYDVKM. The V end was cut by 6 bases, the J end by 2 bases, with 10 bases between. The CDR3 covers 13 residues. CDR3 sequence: CASRVYGNTEAFF. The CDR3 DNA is TGTGCCAGCAGGGTGTACGGTAACACTGAAGCTTTCTTT.

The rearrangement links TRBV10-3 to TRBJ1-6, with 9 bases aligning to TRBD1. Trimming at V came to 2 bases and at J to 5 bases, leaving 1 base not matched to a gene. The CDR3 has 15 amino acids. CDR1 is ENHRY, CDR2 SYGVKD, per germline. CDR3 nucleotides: TGTGCCATCAGTGAGGGGACAGGGAATAATTCACCCCTCCACTTT. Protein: CAISEGTGNNSPLHF.

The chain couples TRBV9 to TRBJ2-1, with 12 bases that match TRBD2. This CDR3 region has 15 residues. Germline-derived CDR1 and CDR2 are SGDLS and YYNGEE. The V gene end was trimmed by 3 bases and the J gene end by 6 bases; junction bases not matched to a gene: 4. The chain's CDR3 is CASSAGLAGSNEQFF. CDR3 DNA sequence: TGTGCCAGCAGCGCCGGACTAGCGGGGTCCAATGAGCAGTTCTTC.

The CDR3 protein is CASSDTGVIANYGYTF. CDR3 DNA sequence: TGTGCCAGCAGTGATACAGGGGTAATTGCTAACTATGGCTACACCTTC. The chain employs TRBV6-1 and TRBJ1-2; TRBD1 agrees at 7 bases. Germline V lookup: CDR1 MNHNS, CDR2 SASEGT. J gave up 0 bases and V 3 bases, and 7 bases lay outside the gene matches. The CDR3 consists of 16 residues.

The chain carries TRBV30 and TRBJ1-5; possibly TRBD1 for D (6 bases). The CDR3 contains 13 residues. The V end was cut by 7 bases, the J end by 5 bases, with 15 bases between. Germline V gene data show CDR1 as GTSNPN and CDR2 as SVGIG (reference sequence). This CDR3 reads CALSPEGDQPQHF. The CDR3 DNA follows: TGTGCCTTATCTCCCGAGGGGGATCAGCCCCAGCATTTT.

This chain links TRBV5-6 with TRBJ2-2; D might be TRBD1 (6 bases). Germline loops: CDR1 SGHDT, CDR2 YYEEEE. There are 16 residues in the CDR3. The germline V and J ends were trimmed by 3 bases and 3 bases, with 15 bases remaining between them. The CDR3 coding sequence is TGTGCCAGCAGCTCCTTCACGAGGGGGTACACCGGGGAGCTGTTTTTT. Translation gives CASSSFTRGYTGELFF.

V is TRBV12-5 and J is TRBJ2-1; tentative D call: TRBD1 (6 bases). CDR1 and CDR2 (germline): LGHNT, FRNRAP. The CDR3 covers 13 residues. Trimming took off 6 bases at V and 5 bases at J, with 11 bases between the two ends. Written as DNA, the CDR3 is TGTGCTAGTGGCAGGGGCCCAGACAATGAGCAGTTCTTC. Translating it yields CASGRGPDNEQFF.

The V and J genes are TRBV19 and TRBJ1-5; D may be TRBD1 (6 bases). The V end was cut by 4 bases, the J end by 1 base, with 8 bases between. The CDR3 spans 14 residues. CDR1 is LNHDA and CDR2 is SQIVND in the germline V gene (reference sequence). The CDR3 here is CASSKTGSNQPQHF. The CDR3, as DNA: TGTGCCAGTAGTAAGACAGGCAGCAATCAGCCCCAGCATTTT.

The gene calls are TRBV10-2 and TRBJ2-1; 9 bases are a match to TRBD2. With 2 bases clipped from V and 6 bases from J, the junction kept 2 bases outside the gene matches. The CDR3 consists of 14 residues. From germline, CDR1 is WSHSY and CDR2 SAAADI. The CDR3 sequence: CASSETSGFNEQFF. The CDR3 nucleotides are TGCGCCAGCAGTGAGACTAGCGGGTTCAATGAGCAGTTCTTC.

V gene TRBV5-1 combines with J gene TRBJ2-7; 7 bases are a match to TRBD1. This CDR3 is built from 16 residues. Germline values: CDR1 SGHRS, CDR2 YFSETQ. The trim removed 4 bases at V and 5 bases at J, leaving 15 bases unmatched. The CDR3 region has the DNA TGCGCCAGCAGCACAGGACAGGCCCTTGGCCCCCACGAGCAGTACTTC. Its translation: CASSTGQALGPHEQYF.

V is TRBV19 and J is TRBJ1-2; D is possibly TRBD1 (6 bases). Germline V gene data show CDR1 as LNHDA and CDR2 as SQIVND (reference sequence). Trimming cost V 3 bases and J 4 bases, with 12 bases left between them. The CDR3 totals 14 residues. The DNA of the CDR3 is TGTGCCAGTAGTATGGGGGCGGTCCCCTATGGCTACACCTTC. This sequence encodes CASSMGAVPYGYTF.

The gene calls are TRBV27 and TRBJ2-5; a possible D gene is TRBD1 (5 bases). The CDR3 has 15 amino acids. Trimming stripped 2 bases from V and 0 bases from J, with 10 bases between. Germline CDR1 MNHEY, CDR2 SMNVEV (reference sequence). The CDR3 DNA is TGTGCCAGCAGTTTAAAGGGGCTAAACCAAGAGACCCAGTACTTC. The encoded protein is CASSLKGLNQETQYF.

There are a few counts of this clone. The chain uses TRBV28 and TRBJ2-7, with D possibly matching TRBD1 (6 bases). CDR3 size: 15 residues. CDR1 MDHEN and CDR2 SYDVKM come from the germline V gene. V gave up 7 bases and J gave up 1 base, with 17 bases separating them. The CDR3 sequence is CASTLQGRLSYEQYF. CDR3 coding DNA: TGTGCCAGCACCCTACAGGGAAGACTTTCCTACGAGCAGTACTTC. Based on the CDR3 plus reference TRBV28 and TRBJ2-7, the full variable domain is DVKVTQSSRYLVKRTGEKVFLECVQDMDHENMFWYRQDPGLGLRLIYFSYDVKMKEKGDIPEGYSVSREKKERFSLILESASTNQTSMYLCASTLQGRLSYEQYFGPGTRLTVT.

CDR3 sequence: CASRGAGTDTQYF. In nucleotides, the CDR3 is TGTGCCAGTAGAGGAGCGGGCACAGATACGCAGTATTTT. The chain is built from TRBV19 and TRBJ2-3, with D possibly matching TRBD2 (5 bases). With 6 bases removed from V and 1 base from J, the gap between germline ends came to 8 bases. From germline, CDR1 is LNHDA and CDR2 SQIVND (reference sequence). CDR3 size: 13 residues. Together with reference TRBV19 and TRBJ2-3, the CDR3 gives the full variable domain: DGGITQSPKYLFRKEGQNVTLSCEQNLNHDAMYWYRQDPGQGLRLIYYSQIVNDFQKGDIAEGYSVSREKKESFPLTVTSAQKNPTAFYLCASRGAGTDTQYFGPGTRLTVL.

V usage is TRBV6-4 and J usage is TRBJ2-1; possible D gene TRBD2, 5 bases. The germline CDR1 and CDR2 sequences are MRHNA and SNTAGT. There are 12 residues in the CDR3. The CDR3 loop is CASWLAISEQFF. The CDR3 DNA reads TGTGCGAGTTGGCTAGCAATAAGTGAGCAGTTCTTC.

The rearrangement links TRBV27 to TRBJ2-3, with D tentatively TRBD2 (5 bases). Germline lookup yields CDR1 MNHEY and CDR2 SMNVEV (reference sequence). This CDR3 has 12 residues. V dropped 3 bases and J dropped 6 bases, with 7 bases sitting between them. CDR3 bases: TGTGCCAGCAGTTTGGACTGGGATACGCAGTATTTT. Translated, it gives CASSLDWDTQYF.